This T cell receptor beta chain was observed in a study of blood T cells in healthy people across ages. A few counts support this clonotype. Primers used in a second PCR of about 7 to 12 cycles were a sample-barcoded 5' primer and a J-beta primer mix. MiXCR, run by TCRdb on the 5' RACE reads, gives a single entry per CDR3 protein. The profile shows 800,000 to 900,000 distinct CDR3 sequences, approximately 65% of them singletons. Trimming removed 6 bases from V and 6 bases from J, with 21 bases in between. CDR3 length equals 16 residues. This sequence was found in a man aged 30 to 39 in good health. The chain employs TRBV12-3 or TRBV12-4 and TRBJ2-4, with D possibly being TRBD2 (7 bases). Specimen: blood. The CDR3 region has the DNA TGTGCCAGCAGCCCCGGGGTTACGGGGGGCTTAAACATTCAGTACTTC. Its protein is CASSPGVTGGLNIQYF.